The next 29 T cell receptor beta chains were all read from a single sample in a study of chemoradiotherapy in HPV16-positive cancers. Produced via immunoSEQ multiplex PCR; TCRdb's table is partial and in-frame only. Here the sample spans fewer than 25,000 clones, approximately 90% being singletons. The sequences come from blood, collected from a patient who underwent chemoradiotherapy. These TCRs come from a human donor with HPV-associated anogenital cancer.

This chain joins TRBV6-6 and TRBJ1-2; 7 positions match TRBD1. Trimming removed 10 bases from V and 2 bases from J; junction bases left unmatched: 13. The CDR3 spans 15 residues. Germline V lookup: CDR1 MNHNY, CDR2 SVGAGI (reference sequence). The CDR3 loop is CATTPTRQGNYGYTF. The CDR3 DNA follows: TGTGCCACCACACCGACTAGACAGGGCAACTATGGCTACACCTTC.

Here the CDR3 reads CASSLRGSGDEQFF. The CDR3 nucleotides are TGTGCCAGCAGCTTAAGGGGGAGCGGCGATGAGCAGTTCTTC. The chain uses TRBV11-2 and TRBJ2-1; the D gene is possibly TRBD1 (6 bases). Trimming pared 2 bases from V and 8 bases from J, leaving 13 bases between. This CDR3 spans 14 amino acids. In germline, CDR1 is SGHAT, CDR2 FQNNGV.

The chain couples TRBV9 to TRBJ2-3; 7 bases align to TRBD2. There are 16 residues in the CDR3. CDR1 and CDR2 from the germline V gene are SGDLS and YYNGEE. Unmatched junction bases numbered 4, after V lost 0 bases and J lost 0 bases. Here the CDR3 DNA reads TGTGCCAGCAGCGTAGGGGCTAGCGGTAGCACAGATACGCAGTATTTT. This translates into CASSVGASGSTDTQYF.

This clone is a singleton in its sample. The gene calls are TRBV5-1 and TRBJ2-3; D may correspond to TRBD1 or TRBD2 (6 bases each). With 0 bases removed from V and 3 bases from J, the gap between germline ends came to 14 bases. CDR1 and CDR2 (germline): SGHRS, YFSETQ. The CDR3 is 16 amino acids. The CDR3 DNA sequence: TGCGCCAGCAGCTTGGATCGGGAAGGGGGGACAGATACGCAGTATTTT. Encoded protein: CASSLDREGGTDTQYF.

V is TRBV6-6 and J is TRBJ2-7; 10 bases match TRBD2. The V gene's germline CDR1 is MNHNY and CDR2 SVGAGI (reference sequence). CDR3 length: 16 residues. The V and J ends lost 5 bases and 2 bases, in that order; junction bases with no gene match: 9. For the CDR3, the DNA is TGTGCCAGCAGTCAATGGACAGCGGGGGGGACCTACGAGCAGTACTTC. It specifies CASSQWTAGGTYEQYF.

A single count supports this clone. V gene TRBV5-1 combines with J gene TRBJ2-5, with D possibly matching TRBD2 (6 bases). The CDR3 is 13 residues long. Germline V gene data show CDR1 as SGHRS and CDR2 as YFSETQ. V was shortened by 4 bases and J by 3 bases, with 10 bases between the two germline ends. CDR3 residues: CASSPGVEETQYF. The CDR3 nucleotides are TGCGCCAGCAGCCCGGGGGTAGAAGAGACCCAGTACTTC.

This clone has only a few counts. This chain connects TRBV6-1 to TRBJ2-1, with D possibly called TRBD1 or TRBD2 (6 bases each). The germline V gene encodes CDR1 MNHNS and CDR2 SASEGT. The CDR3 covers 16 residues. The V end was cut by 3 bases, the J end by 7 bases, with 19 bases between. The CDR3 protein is CASSEWSGGGINEQFF. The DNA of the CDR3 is TGTGCCAGCAGTGAGTGGAGCGGAGGGGGTATAAATGAGCAGTTCTTC.

The CDR3 sequence is CASSQSGGVQETQYF. The CDR3 DNA is TGTGCCAGCAGCCAAAGCGGGGGAGTCCAAGAGACCCAGTACTTC. This chain connects TRBV7-2 to TRBJ2-5; 8 nucleotides match TRBD2. The CDR3 extends over 15 amino acids. V lost 5 bases to trimming and J lost 1 base; unmatched junction nucleotides: 6. The germline CDR1 and CDR2 sequences are SGHTA and FQGNSA.

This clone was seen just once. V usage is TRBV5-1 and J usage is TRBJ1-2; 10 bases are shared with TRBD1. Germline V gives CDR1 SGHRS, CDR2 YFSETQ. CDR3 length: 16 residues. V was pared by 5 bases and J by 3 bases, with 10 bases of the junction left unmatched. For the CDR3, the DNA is TGCGCCAGCAGGACCGGGACAGGGGCGTCATACTATGGCTACACCTTC. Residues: CASRTGTGASYYGYTF.

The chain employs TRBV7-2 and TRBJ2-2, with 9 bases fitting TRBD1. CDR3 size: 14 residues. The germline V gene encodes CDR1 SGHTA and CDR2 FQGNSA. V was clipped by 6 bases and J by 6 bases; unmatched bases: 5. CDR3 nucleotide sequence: TGTGCCAGCAGTAGACAGGGGGGGGCCGGGGAGCTGTTTTTT. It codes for CASSRQGGAGELFF.

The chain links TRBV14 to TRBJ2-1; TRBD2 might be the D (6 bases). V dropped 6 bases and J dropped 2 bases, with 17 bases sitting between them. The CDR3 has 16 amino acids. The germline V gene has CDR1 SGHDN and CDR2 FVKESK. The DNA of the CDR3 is TGTGCCAGCAGTCGGGTCCGGGACTCCGCCTACAATGAGCAGTTCTTC. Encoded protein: CASSRVRDSAYNEQFF.

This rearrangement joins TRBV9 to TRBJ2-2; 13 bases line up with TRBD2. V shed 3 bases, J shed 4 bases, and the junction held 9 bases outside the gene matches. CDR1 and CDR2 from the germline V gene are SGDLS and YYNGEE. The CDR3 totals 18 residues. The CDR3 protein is CASSGLGTSGDVTGELFF. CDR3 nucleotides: TGTGCCAGCAGCGGACTTGGGACTAGCGGGGATGTCACCGGGGAGCTGTTTTTT. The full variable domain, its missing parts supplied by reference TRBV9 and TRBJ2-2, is DSGVTQTPKHLITATGQRVTLRCSPRSGDLSVYWYQQSLDQGLQFLIQYYNGEERAKGNILERFSAQQFPDLHSELNLSSLELGDSALYFCASSGLGTSGDVTGELFFGEGSRLTVL.

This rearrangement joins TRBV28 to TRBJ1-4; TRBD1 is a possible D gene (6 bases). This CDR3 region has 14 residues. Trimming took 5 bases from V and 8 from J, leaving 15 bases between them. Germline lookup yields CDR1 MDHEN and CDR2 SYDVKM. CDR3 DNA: TGTGCCAGCAGTGGAGGGGGTGGCGGGGAAAAACTGTTTTTT. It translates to CASSGGGGGEKLFF.

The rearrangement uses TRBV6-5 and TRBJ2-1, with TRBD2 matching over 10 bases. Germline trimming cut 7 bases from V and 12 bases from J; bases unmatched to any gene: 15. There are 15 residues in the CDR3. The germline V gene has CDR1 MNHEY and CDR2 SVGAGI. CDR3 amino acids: CASTSGTSAGSGQFF. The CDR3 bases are TGTGCCAGCACCTCAGGGACTAGCGCGGGTTCTGGGCAGTTCTTC.

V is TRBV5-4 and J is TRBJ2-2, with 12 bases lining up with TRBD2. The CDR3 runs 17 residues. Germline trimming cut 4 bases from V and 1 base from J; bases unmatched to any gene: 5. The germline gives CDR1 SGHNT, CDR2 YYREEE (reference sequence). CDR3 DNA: TGTGCCAGCAGCCCCGGACTAGCGGGGCGGAACACCGGGGAGCTGTTTTTT. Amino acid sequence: CASSPGLAGRNTGELFF.

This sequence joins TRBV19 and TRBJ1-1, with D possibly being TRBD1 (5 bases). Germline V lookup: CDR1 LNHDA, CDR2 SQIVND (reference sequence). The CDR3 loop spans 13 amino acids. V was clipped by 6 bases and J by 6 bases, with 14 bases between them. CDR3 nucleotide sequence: TGTGCCAGTAGCATTACGGGACTTTCTGAAGCTTTCTTT. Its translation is CASSITGLSEAFF.

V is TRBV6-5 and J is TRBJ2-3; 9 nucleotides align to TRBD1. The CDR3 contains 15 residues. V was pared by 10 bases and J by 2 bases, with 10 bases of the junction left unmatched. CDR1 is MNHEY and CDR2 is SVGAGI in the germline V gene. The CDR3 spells CATQVGQGTTDTQYF. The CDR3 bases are TGTGCCACCCAAGTAGGACAGGGGACCACAGATACGCAGTATTTT.

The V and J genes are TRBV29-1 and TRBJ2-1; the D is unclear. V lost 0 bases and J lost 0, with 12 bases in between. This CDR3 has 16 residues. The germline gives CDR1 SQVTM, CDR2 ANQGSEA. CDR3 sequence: CSVEDPGQSSYNEQFF. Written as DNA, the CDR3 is TGCAGCGTTGAAGATCCGGGTCAGAGCTCCTACAATGAGCAGTTCTTC.

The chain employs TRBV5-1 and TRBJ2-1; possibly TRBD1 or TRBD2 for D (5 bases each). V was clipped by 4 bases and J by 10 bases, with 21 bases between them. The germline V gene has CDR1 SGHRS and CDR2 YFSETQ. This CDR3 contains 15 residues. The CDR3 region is CASSLSNNGAGEQFF. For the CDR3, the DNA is TGCGCCAGCAGCCTCTCCAACAACGGGGCAGGGGAGCAGTTCTTC.

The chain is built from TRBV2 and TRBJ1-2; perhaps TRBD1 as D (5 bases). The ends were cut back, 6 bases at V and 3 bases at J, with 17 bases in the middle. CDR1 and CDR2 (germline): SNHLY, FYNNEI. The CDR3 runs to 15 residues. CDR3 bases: TGTGCCAGCAGACTGAGACAGACGCCTGACTATGGCTACACCTTC. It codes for CASRLRQTPDYGYTF.

The CDR3 reads CATSRERNTEAFF. CDR3 sequence (DNA): TGTGCCACCAGCAGAGAACGGAACACTGAAGCTTTCTTT. The chain has TRBV15 and TRBJ1-1; D gene ambiguous. The V gene lost 0 bases and the J gene lost 1 base, with 3 bases spanning the gap. CDR3 length: 13 amino acids. The germline V gene has CDR1 LNHNV and CDR2 YYDKDF (reference sequence).

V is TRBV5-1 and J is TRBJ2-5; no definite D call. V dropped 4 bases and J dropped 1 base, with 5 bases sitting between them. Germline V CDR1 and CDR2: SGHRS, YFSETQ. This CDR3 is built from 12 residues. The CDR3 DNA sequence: TGCGCCAGCAGCCGCATCCAAGAGACCCAGTACTTC. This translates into CASSRIQETQYF. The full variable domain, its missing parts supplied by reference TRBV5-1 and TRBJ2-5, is KAGVTQTPRYLIKTRGQQVTLSCSPISGHRSVSWYQQTPGQGLQFLFEYFSETQRNKGNFPGRFSGRQFSNSRSEMNVSTLELGDSALYLCASSRIQETQYFGPGTRLLVL.

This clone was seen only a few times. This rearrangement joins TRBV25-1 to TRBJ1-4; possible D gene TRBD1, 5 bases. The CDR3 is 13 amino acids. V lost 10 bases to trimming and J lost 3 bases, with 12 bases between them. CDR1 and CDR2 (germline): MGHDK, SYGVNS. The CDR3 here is CANVTVSNEKLFF. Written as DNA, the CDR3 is TGTGCCAACGTGACAGTATCTAATGAAAAACTGTTTTTT.

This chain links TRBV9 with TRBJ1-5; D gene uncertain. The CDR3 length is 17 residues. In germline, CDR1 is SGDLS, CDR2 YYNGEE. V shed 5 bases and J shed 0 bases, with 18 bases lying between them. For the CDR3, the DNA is TGTGCCAGCAGGCATCGCGGCCGGGTTGGTAGCAATCAGCCCCAGCATTTT. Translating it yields CASRHRGRVGSNQPQHF.

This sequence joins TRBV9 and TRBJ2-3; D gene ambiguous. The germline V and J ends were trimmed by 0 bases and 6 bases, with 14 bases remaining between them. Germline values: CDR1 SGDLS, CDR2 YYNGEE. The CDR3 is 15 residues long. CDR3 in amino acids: CASSVALLPSDTQYF. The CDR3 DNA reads TGTGCCAGCAGCGTAGCTCTACTCCCCTCCGATACGCAGTATTTT. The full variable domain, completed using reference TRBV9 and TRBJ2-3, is DSGVTQTPKHLITATGQRVTLRCSPRSGDLSVYWYQQSLDQGLQFLIQYYNGEERAKGNILERFSAQQFPDLHSELNLSSLELGDSALYFCASSVALLPSDTQYFGPGTRLTVL.

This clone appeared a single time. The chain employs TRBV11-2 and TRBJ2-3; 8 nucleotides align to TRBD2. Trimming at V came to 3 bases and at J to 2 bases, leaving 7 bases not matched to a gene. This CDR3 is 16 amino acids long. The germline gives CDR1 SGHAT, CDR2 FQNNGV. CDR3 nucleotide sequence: TGTGCCAGCAGCTTTAACGGGGGGGCCTTCACAGATACGCAGTATTTT. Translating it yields CASSFNGGAFTDTQYF.

The CDR3 is CASRLPGQGIFRTDTQYF. The CDR3, as DNA: TGTGCCAGCAGACTTCCGGGACAGGGGATTTTCAGGACAGATACGCAGTATTTT. V and J are TRBV2 and TRBJ2-3, with TRBD1 matching over 10 bases. Germline V gives CDR1 SNHLY, CDR2 FYNNEI. This CDR3 has 18 residues. Unmatched junction bases numbered 15, after V lost 6 bases and J lost 3 bases. The whole variable domain, remainder taken from reference TRBV2 and TRBJ2-3, is EPEVTQTPSHQVTQMGQEVILRCVPISNHLYFYWYRQILGQKVEFLVSFYNNEISEKSEIFDDQFSVERPDGSNFTLKIRSTKLEDSAMYFCASRLPGQGIFRTDTQYFGPGTRLTVL.

The CDR3 protein is CASSLSPGPRASYNSPLHF. In DNA, the CDR3 is TGTGCCAGCAGCCTTTCCCCCGGGCCCCGGGCCTCCTATAATTCACCCCTCCACTTT. This chain joins TRBV21-1 and TRBJ1-6. TRBV21-1 is a recognized pseudogene. The CDR3 contains 19 residues.

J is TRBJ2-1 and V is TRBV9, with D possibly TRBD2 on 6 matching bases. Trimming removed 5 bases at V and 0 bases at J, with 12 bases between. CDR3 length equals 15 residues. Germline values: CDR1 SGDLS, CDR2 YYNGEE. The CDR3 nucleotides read TGTGCCAGCAGTGGAGGGAGCGTCTCCTACAATGAGCAGTTCTTC. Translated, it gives CASSGGSVSYNEQFF.